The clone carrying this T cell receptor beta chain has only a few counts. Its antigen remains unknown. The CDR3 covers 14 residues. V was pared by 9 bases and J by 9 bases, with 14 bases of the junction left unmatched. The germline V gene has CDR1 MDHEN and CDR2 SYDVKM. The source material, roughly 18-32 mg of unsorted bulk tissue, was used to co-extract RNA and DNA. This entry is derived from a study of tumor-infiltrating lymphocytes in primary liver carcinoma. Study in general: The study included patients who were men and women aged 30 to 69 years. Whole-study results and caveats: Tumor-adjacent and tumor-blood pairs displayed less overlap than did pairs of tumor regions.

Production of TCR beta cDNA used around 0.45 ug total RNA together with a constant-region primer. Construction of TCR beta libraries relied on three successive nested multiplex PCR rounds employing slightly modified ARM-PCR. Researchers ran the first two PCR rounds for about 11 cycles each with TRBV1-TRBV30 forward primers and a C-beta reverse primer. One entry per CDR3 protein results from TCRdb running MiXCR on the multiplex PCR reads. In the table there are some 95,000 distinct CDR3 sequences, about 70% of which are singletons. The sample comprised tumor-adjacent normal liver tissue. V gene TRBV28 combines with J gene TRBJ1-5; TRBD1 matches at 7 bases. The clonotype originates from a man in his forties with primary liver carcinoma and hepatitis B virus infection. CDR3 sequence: CASMTRDSLWPQHF. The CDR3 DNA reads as TGTGCCAGTATGACCAGGGACAGTCTATGGCCCCAGCATTTT.